This T cell receptor beta chain was obtained from a study of blood T cell repertoires in COVID-19. The germline V gene has CDR1 LGHNA and CDR2 YNFKEQ. The CDR3 covers 16 residues. V gave up 1 base and J gave up 1 base, with 11 bases separating them. Some clones are missing from TCRdb's copy, which holds only in-frame ones; the method was immunoSEQ multiplex PCR. This sample carries 85,000 to 130,000 clones, approximately 87% of them seen once, and the ten largest clones take about 15%. The origin of this receptor is a man aged 45-65 years with acute or convalescent COVID-19. The chain has TRBV4-2 and TRBJ1-3, with D maybe TRBD1 (6 bases). The sequenced material came from peripheral blood. The DNA for the CDR3 is TGTGCCAGCAGCCAAGTTGTGGGGGCGTCTGGAAACACCATATATTTT. Translated, it gives CASSQVVGASGNTIYF.